This entry features one T cell receptor (beta chain) sequence. The table lists this clonotype with a few counts. What antigen it recognizes has not been identified. No qualities accompany the bases; no much larger clone lies one base away. The data stem from a study of T cells in Graves' hyperthyroidism and ophthalmopathy (dated by TCRdb to between 2018 and 2021). Turning to the overall study: Peripheral blood was sampled at the time of initial diagnosis, prior to any treatment. The roughly 99 discovery patients were divided at random into training and test sets in a 7:3 ratio. To identify distinguishing TCR V-J signatures, a discovery cohort of about 100 patients was used, comprising fewer than 45 with Graves' ophthalmopathy and under 60 with stable Graves' hyperthyroidism. Prospective prediction of ophthalmopathy was tested in an independent validation cohort of approximately 18 hyperthyroidism patients and some 17 patients who later progressed to ophthalmopathy. According to the paper, TCR Vbeta CDR3 sequencing was carried out on over 130 peripheral blood samples, which came from approximately 43 ophthalmopathy, around 74 hyperthyroidism and 17 progressor patients. Following sampling, methimazole starting at 30 mg daily was given to hyperthyroidism patients, and high-dose intravenous methylprednisolone was given to ophthalmopathy patients. In addition, the study compared T-cell repertoires in thyroid tissue and in blood from over 5 Graves' hyperthyroidism patients. The research as a whole found: A 13 V-J signature model separated ophthalmopathy from stable hyperthyroidism, with 87.88% sensitivity and roughly 84% specificity in cross-validation and 80%/75% in testing. In validation, the model predicted progression to ophthalmopathy with roughly 70% sensitivity and about 72% specificity, a median of approximately 6.5 months before onset. No statistical method was used to set the sample size in advance, and investigators knew the group allocation. Most expanded thyroid clonotypes (frequency above 0.001) were also detected in blood, suggesting blood repertoires may reflect thyroid immune responses.

Reading the germline V gene (reference sequence) gives CDR1 DFQATT and CDR2 SNEGSKA. Measured from the cysteine to the phenylalanine, the CDR3 is 16 residues long. The only DNA kept is the CDR3, 48 bases in frame from the first base. V is clipped by 3 bases and J by 1 base, and the sequence between their germline boundaries is 16 bases long. Amplification of TCR beta CDR3 regions was carried out from RNA transcripts. A first-round RT-PCR of the TCR CDR3 used the HTBI primer set with the Qiagen OneStep RT-PCR kit. Libraries were constructed in a second round of multiplex PCR, after which size selection and purification were performed. Libraries were sequenced paired-end with 100 bp reads on an Illumina HiSeq2000. As for the original processing: SOAPnuke was used to process the raw data, removing reads that contained adapters or uncalled bases, had a mean Phred below 15, or lacked an exact match to the constant primer or identifier. High-quality paired reads were merged using COPE v1.2.5, and each unique nucleotide sequence was defined as a clonotype. Clonotypes were aligned to IMGT TRBV, TRBD and TRBJ reference segments using MiTCR v1.1. Only V-J combinations with frequency above 0.0001, covering 99.2% of repertoires, were analysed. A TCS score was defined as the ratio of F50 (clonal expansion) to E x V (chaos), with BLOSUM62-based TCRdist applied between CDR3 peptides within each V-J. Welch's t-statistics and random forest reduced roughly 540 V-J features to roughly 13, which were used in a naive Bayes classifier (R e1071). The Morisita-Horn index was used to measure how similar the thyroid and blood repertoires were. TCRdb redid the processing of the public reads, applying fastp at Q25 and MiXCR, and retained in-frame beta chains. Each entry merges the rows of one CDR3 protein and shows their most common DNA and genes. The V and J calls, along with clone size, are taken from TCRdb and not from the paper's own processing. Within this sample are 800,000 or so distinct CDR3 sequences, with over 35% of them counted one time only. Together, the top ten hold 8.9% of the sample.

Stable Graves' hyperthyroidism was defined as the absence of progression to ophthalmopathy over 18 months of follow-up. Hyperthyroidism patients were newly diagnosed, with disease duration under 2 months, and aged 18 to 65 years. Any patient with an uncontrolled infection, another autoimmune disease, pregnancy or lactation was excluded. Diagnoses relied on clinical symptoms, serum thyroxine and TRAb, thyroid ultrasound and orbital computed tomography. PBMCs were isolated from 10 ml of fresh peripheral blood by Ficoll-Paque density gradient centrifugation. Total RNA was extracted using Trizol reagent, and RNA quality was assessed on an Agilent 2100 Bioanalyzer.

Sequenced: blood. The clonotype originates from a man between 18 and 29 years old with Graves' hyperthyroidism. The sequence is built from TRBV20-1 and TRBJ1-5; the D gene lacks a confident call. The CDR3 sequence is CSASGETSLSNQPQHF. Read as DNA, the sequence is TGCAGTGCTAGCGGGGAGACATCCCTAAGCAATCAGCCCCAGCATTTT.